What follows are 26 T cell receptor beta chains derived from one specimen sequenced in a study of T and B cells in COVID-19 patients. Multiplex PCR with BIOMED2 TRB-A/B primer pools amplified TRB rearrangements. MiXCR was run by TCRdb on the multiplex PCR reads, yielding one entry per CDR3 protein. Among roughly 13,000 distinct CDR3 sequences listed, about 25% were seen once. Each TRB amplification used roughly 220-550 ng of genomic DNA from blood. Sequenced sample: blood. The receptor source for this set is a human donor who had recovered from COVID-19.

This clonotype was found a few times. The chain is built from TRBV6-4 and TRBJ2-2; TRBD1 might be the D (5 bases). Trimming cost V 6 bases and J 3 bases, with 14 bases left between them. From germline, CDR1 is MRHNA and CDR2 SNTAGT. There are 15 residues in the CDR3. The CDR3 DNA reads as TGTGCCAGCAGCCACGACAGTGGGCACACCGGGGAGCTGTTTTTT. Translation gives CASSHDSGHTGELFF.

The rearrangement joins TRBV6-1 to TRBJ2-7; D may be TRBD2 (5 bases). V was pared by 7 bases and J by 1 base, with 14 bases between. The CDR3 is 14 amino acids. Germline V gene lookup returns CDR1 MNHNS and CDR2 SASEGT. CDR3 coding DNA: TGTGCCAGCATCCCTTACCGGGGTTCCTACGAGCAGTACTTC. Encoded protein: CASIPYRGSYEQYF.

With respect to this clonotype: Since no conserved phenylalanine or tryptophan closes the CDR3, a read error is the likely cause. The chain links TRBV10-3 to TRBJ1-3; possible D gene TRBD1, 5 bases. The CDR3 has 15 residues. The V and J ends lost 5 bases and 1 base respectively, with 12 bases between them. From germline, CDR1 is ENHRY and CDR2 SYGVKD. CDR3 in DNA: TGTGCCATCAGTCCTACAGGATCTTCTGGAAACACCATATATTTA. Translation: CAISPTGSSGNTIYL.

In its sample, this clonotype is medium-sized. The chain links TRBV27 to TRBJ2-7, with D perhaps assigned TRBD1 or TRBD2 (5 bases each). This CDR3 is built from 15 residues. Germline values: CDR1 MNHEY, CDR2 SMNVEV (reference sequence). V was shortened by 2 bases and J by 3 bases, with 14 bases between the two germline ends. The CDR3 nucleotides are TGTGCCAGCAGTTTAGTGTACGGGACCAGCTACGAGCAGTACTTC. This gives the protein CASSLVYGTSYEQYF.

In this sample, this clonotype turned up many times. The chain combines TRBV6-5 with TRBJ1-1, with a tentative D call TRBD1 (5 bases). CDR1 and CDR2 (germline): MNHEY, SVGAGI. Trimming cost V 7 bases and J 13 bases, with 25 bases left between them. The CDR3 totals 14 residues. CDR3 bases: TGTGCCAGCAAGGCCCCGACGGGGAGCGGGGCAGGTTTCTTT. Translation: CASKAPTGSGAGFF.

The CDR3 coding sequence is TGCAGTGCTAGGACTAGCGGGAGTACGCAGTATTTT. Protein product: CSARTSGSTQYF. The V and J genes are TRBV20-1 and TRBJ2-3, with 12 bases lining up with TRBD2. V was pared by 3 bases and J by 8 bases, with 0 bases of the junction left unmatched. CDR1 DFQATT and CDR2 SNEGSKA come from the germline V gene (reference sequence). The CDR3 is made up of 12 amino acids.

This clonotype occurred a few times. The CDR3 region is CASSRANSGTGISPLHF. Written as DNA, the CDR3 is TGTGCCAGCAGCCGTGCCAACTCCGGGACAGGGATTTCACCCCTCCACTTT. J is TRBJ1-6 and V is TRBV5-4, with 9 bases that match TRBD1. This CDR3 region has 17 residues. The V gene end was trimmed by 4 bases and the J gene end by 9 bases; junction bases not matched to a gene: 14. CDR1 SGHNT and CDR2 YYREEE come from the germline V gene (reference sequence).

This clonotype is labeled medium-sized (0.01 to 0.1%). This rearrangement joins TRBV11-1 to TRBJ2-5, with 8 bases matching TRBD1. This CDR3 has 14 amino acids. CDR1 is SGHAT, CDR2 FQDESV, per germline (reference sequence). V was pared by 5 bases and J by 1 base, with 3 bases of the junction left unmatched. This chain's CDR3 is CASSAQGAQETQYF. For the CDR3, the DNA is TGTGCCAGCAGCGCCCAGGGGGCCCAAGAGACCCAGTACTTC.

This clonotype rates as medium-sized (0.01 to 0.1%). J is TRBJ2-5 and V is TRBV6-5; 12 nucleotides align to TRBD2. Germline-derived CDR1 and CDR2 are MNHEY and SVGAGI. This CDR3 comprises 13 residues. With 5 bases clipped from V and 8 bases from J, the junction kept 3 bases outside the gene matches. DNA of the CDR3: TGTGCCAGCAGTGCGACTAGCGGGGGAACCCAGTACTTC. Its protein is CASSATSGGTQYF.

This clonotype occurred many times. V is TRBV27 and J is TRBJ2-1; TRBD2 is a possible D gene (5 bases). V gave up 5 bases and J gave up 6 bases, with 23 bases separating them. The germline CDR1 and CDR2 sequences are MNHEY and SMNVEV (reference sequence). This CDR3 is built from 17 residues. This chain's CDR3 is CASSRHVSAAEPNEQFF. The CDR3 DNA is TGTGCCAGCAGTCGCCACGTTAGCGCGGCCGAGCCCAATGAGCAGTTCTTC.

V gene TRBV7-9 combines with J gene TRBJ1-1; 9 bases map to TRBD1. The CDR3 has 15 residues. From germline, CDR1 is SEHNR and CDR2 FQNEAQ (reference sequence). V shed 5 bases, J shed 5 bases, and the junction held 9 bases outside the gene matches. The CDR3 DNA reads TGTGCCAGCAGCCTCCGGGACAGGGTTGGTACTGAAGCTTTCTTT. This encodes CASSLRDRVGTEAFF. The entire variable domain, with the rest obtained from reference TRBV7-9 and TRBJ1-1, is as follows: DTGVSQNPRHKITKRGQNVTFRCDPISEHNRLYWYRQTLGQGPEFLTYFQNEAQLEKSRLLSDRFSAERPKGSFSTLEIQRTEQGDSAMYLCASSLRDRVGTEAFFGQGTRLTVV.

This clonotype ranks as medium-sized. This chain joins TRBV19 and TRBJ2-5, with D perhaps TRBD1 or TRBD2 (5 bases each). This CDR3 has 14 amino acids. Per the germline V gene, CDR1 is LNHDA and CDR2 is SQIVND (reference sequence). Trimming pared 6 bases from V and 5 bases from J, leaving 16 bases between. The CDR3 nucleotides read TGTGCCAGTAGCCTAACAGGAGGATATGAGACCCAGTACTTC. It codes for CASSLTGGYETQYF.

By sample share, this clonotype is medium-sized. The chain couples TRBV5-4 to TRBJ2-1; possible D gene TRBD2, 6 bases. Germline CDR1 is SGHNT and CDR2 is YYREEE (reference sequence). The CDR3 extends over 14 amino acids. Trimming removed 2 bases at V and 8 bases at J, with 14 bases between. CDR3 nucleotides: TGTGCCAGCAGCTTAAGGCGGGACGGGGATGAGCAGTTCTTC. It codes for CASSLRRDGDEQFF.

The V call is TRBV4-2, the J call TRBJ2-7; 8 bases match TRBD1. This CDR3 spans 11 amino acids. Unmatched junction bases numbered 2, after V lost 4 bases and J lost 9 bases. Germline CDR1 is LGHNA and CDR2 is YNFKEQ. In DNA form, the CDR3 reads TGTGCCAGCAGCCCTGGGACAGGGCAGTACTTC. Its protein is CASSPGTGQYF.

This clonotype counts as medium-sized. The chain links TRBV5-5 to TRBJ2-1, with 9 bases fitting TRBD1. J gave up 1 base and V 5 bases, and 4 bases lay outside the gene matches. The CDR3 contains 15 residues. Per the germline V gene, CDR1 is SGHKS and CDR2 is YYEKEE (reference sequence). The CDR3 bases are TGTGCCAGCAGGTGGGGACAGGGATCCTACAATGAGCAGTTCTTC. It translates to CASRWGQGSYNEQFF.

This clonotype was observed a few times. The chain couples TRBV7-6 to TRBJ2-5; 8 bases align to TRBD2. The CDR3 extends over 16 amino acids. V shed 1 base, J shed 5 bases, and the junction held 9 bases outside the gene matches. Germline values: CDR1 SGHVS, CDR2 FNYEAQ. As DNA, the CDR3 is TGTGCCAGCAGCTTAGTTCCAAGCGGGAGTGGGGAGACCCAGTACTTC. This translates into CASSLVPSGSGETQYF. The full variable domain, in which reference TRBV7-6 and TRBJ2-5 provide the parts outside the CDR3, is GAGVSQSPRYKVTKRGQDVALRCDPISGHVSLYWYRQALGQGPEFLTYFNYEAQQDKSGLPNDRFSAERPEGSISTLTIQRTEQRDSAMYRCASSLVPSGSGETQYFGPGTRLLVL.

This chain connects TRBV6-6 to TRBJ1-5; 10 bases are shared with TRBD1. The germline gives CDR1 MNHNY, CDR2 SVGAGI (reference sequence). The V gene end was trimmed by 6 bases and the J gene end by 3 bases; junction bases not matched to a gene: 8. This CDR3 has 16 amino acids. The DNA of the CDR3 is TGTGCCAGCAGCCGCCCTGGGACAGGGGACAATCAGCCCCAGCATTTT. It is translated as CASSRPGTGDNQPQHF.

In this sample, this clonotype turned up a few times. The chain links TRBV10-3 to TRBJ2-7; 7 bases align to TRBD2. The V gene end was trimmed by 6 bases and the J gene end by 3 bases; junction bases not matched to a gene: 5. Germline V gene sequence: CDR1 ENHRY, CDR2 SYGVKD. The CDR3 sequence is 13 residues long. DNA of the CDR3: TGTGCCATCAGCCCGGGACTAAGCTACGAGCAGTACTTC. This translates into CAISPGLSYEQYF.

With regard to this clonotype: This CDR3 is missing its conserved last phenylalanine or tryptophan, likely due to a read error. The chain uses TRBV5-4 and TRBJ1-2; 11 bases are a match to TRBD1. The CDR3 spans 14 residues. J was trimmed by 6 bases and V by 4 bases; bases with no gene match: 5. CDR1 is SGHNT and CDR2 is YYREEE in the germline V gene (reference sequence). CDR3 in amino acids: CASSRTGGFDGYTL. Here the CDR3 DNA reads TGTGCCAGCAGCCGGACAGGGGGCTTCGATGGCTACACCCTC.

This clonotype has only a few counts. The J gene is TRBJ1-5, the V gene TRBV6-1; D unresolved. V was clipped by 5 bases and J by 7 bases, with 12 bases between them. From germline, CDR1 is MNHNS and CDR2 SASEGT. This CDR3 has 13 residues. The DNA for the CDR3 is TGTGCCAGCAGTCTAGGGCAGCGGCAGCCCCAGCATTTT. Its translation: CASSLGQRQPQHF.

Remarks on this clonotype: A read error may explain this, as a much larger clone is one base away. The chain joins TRBV6-5 to TRBJ1-5; perhaps TRBD1 as D (5 bases). The CDR3 has 14 amino acids. Germline CDR1 reads MNHEY; CDR2 reads SVGAGI. The CDR3 loop is CATSYNGAAQPQHF. In DNA, the CDR3 is TGTGCCACCAGTTACAACGGGGCCGCTCAGCCCCAGCATTTT.

This rearrangement joins TRBV7-9 to TRBJ1-3; D gene ambiguous. Germline V CDR1 and CDR2: SEHNR, FQNEAQ (reference sequence). V was cut by 2 bases and J by 1 base, with 15 bases left in between. The CDR3 length is 17 residues. CDR3 residues: CASSLLSGVESGNTIYF. The DNA for the CDR3 is TGTGCCAGCAGCTTACTTTCGGGCGTCGAATCTGGAAACACCATATATTTT.

This clonotype showed up many times. This sequence joins TRBV27 and TRBJ2-1, with D possibly matching TRBD2 (6 bases). This CDR3 is built from 16 residues. The V end lost 3 bases, the J end lost 5 bases, and 17 bases lay between the germline ends. Germline CDR1 is MNHEY and CDR2 is SMNVEV (reference sequence). Here the CDR3 reads CASSFDLAGTDNEQFF. DNA of the CDR3: TGTGCCAGCAGTTTCGATTTGGCGGGAACAGACAATGAGCAGTTCTTC.

The chain carries TRBV6-5 and TRBJ1-1; D is possibly TRBD1 (5 bases). V dropped 6 bases and J dropped 0 bases, with 14 bases sitting between them. This CDR3 is built from 15 residues. Germline V CDR1 and CDR2: MNHEY, SVGAGI. The CDR3 DNA follows: TGTGCCAGCAGCCTTACTACAGGTATGAACACTGAAGCTTTCTTT. It codes for CASSLTTGMNTEAFF.

For this clonotype: A read error may be the cause here, since a much bigger clone is one base away. This chain connects TRBV7-2 to TRBJ1-3; 7 bases line up with TRBD1. The V segment lost 5 bases and the J segment 5 bases; nucleotides outside the gene matches: 9. From germline, CDR1 is SGHTA and CDR2 FQGNSA. CDR3 length: 15 amino acids. CDR3 in DNA: TGTGCCAGCAGCCAACCCTGGACAGGTCGAAACACCATATATTTT. Amino acids: CASSQPWTGRNTIYF.

The genes are TRBV6-5 and TRBJ2-3, with 9 bases identical to TRBD2. CDR3 length: 18 amino acids. V dropped 5 bases and J dropped 2; count of bases not matched to a gene: 14. From germline, CDR1 is MNHEY and CDR2 SVGAGI. CDR3 residues: CASSEQPAGGGTTDTQYF. The CDR3, as DNA: TGTGCCAGCAGTGAACAACCGGCGGGGGGGGGTACCACAGATACGCAGTATTTT.